Presented here are 20 T cell receptor beta chains from one specimen sequenced in a study of blood T cell repertoires in COVID-19. Clones were sequenced by immunoSEQ multiplex PCR, and TCRdb holds only the in-frame ones, with some missing. The sample gives under 200,000 clones, roughly four fifths of which show up once; around an eighth is in the top ten. Input material: peripheral blood. The receptors derive from a man aged 30 to 45 with active or convalescent COVID-19.

This rearrangement joins TRBV6-2 or TRBV6-3 to TRBJ2-7, with 7 nucleotides matching TRBD2. V shed 6 bases and J 4 bases; nucleotides not matched to a gene: 9. Germline CDR1 reads MNHEY; CDR2 reads SVGEGT. The CDR3 has 14 amino acids. In DNA, the CDR3 is TGTGCCAGCAGCTCCCCCGGGACTAAATACGAGCAGTACTTC. Amino acid sequence: CASSSPGTKYEQYF.

CDR3 DNA sequence: TGTGCCAGTAGTATGACAGGGGGCCCAACTAATGAAAAACTGTTTTTT. Translation gives CASSMTGGPTNEKLFF. The rearrangement joins TRBV19 to TRBJ1-4, with 10 nucleotides matching TRBD1. The CDR3 has 16 residues. The V and J ends lost 3 bases and 0 bases, in that order; junction bases with no gene match: 1. CDR1 is LNHDA, CDR2 SQIVND, per germline (reference sequence).

The CDR3 bases are TGTGCCAGCAGCGTAGTTGGGAGTGGCGATGAGCAGTTCTTC. Protein product: CASSVVGSGDEQFF. The rearrangement uses TRBV9 and TRBJ2-1, with D tentatively TRBD2 (5 bases). Germline V gene lookup returns CDR1 SGDLS and CDR2 YYNGEE. The CDR3 extends over 14 amino acids. The V gene lost 0 bases and the J gene lost 8 bases, with 12 bases spanning the gap.

The chain recombines TRBV12-3 or TRBV12-4 with TRBJ1-1, with D unresolved. The CDR3 is 13 amino acids. Trimming left V 8 bases short and J 1 base short, with 11 bases between. DNA of the CDR3: TGTGCCAGCTGTTGGGCGGGGAACACTGAAGCTTTCTTT. This encodes CASCWAGNTEAFF.

V is TRBV12-3 or TRBV12-4 and J is TRBJ2-2; D gene uncertain. The CDR3 is 13 residues long. Trimming stripped 5 bases from V and 2 bases from J, with 6 bases between. In nucleotides, the CDR3 is TGTGCCAGCAGTCCGTCTAACACCGGGGAGCTGTTTTTT. Protein sequence: CASSPSNTGELFF.

V and J are TRBV7-9 and TRBJ1-2; a weak D match, TRBD1 (6 bases). The germline V and J ends were trimmed by 4 bases and 2 bases, with 11 bases remaining between them. The CDR3 consists of 14 residues. The V gene's germline CDR1 is SEHNR and CDR2 FQNEAQ (reference sequence). The CDR3 sequence is CASSSGQPNYGYTF. CDR3 DNA sequence: TGTGCCAGCAGCTCGGGACAACCAAACTATGGCTACACCTTC. The entire variable domain, with the rest obtained from reference TRBV7-9 and TRBJ1-2, is as follows: DTGVSQNPRHKITKRGQNVTFRCDPISEHNRLYWYRQTLGQGPEFLTYFQNEAQLEKSRLLSDRFSAERPKGSFSTLEIQRTEQGDSAMYLCASSSGQPNYGYTFGSGTRLTVV.

The chain uses TRBV19 and TRBJ1-1, with unresolved D. V lost 4 bases to trimming and J lost 5 bases, with 17 bases between them. Germline lookup yields CDR1 LNHDA and CDR2 SQIVND (reference sequence). The CDR3 contains 15 residues. The CDR3 reads CASSTPGDRRTEAFF. As DNA, the CDR3 is TGTGCCAGTAGTACCCCGGGTGATCGTCGGACTGAAGCTTTCTTT.

This clone was recorded only once. The V call is TRBV28, the J call TRBJ1-2, with D uncertain. The V gene lost 1 base and the J gene lost 2 bases, with 14 bases spanning the gap. This CDR3 spans 16 amino acids. Germline values: CDR1 MDHEN, CDR2 SYDVKM. The CDR3 is CASSLYAGVNNYGYTF. The CDR3, as DNA: TGTGCCAGCAGTTTATACGCGGGAGTTAACAACTATGGCTACACCTTC.

The CDR3 spells CASSKWKGLQGFHEQYF. Here the CDR3 DNA reads TGTGCCAGCAGCAAATGGAAGGGCCTGCAGGGGTTCCACGAGCAGTACTTC. The chain couples TRBV21-1 to TRBJ2-7; the DNA was not compared with TRBD1, the D call given in the table. TRBV21-1 represents a pseudogene. The length of the CDR3 is 17 residues.

V gene TRBV28 combines with J gene TRBJ1-1; perhaps TRBD1 as D (6 bases). V shed 5 bases and J shed 5 bases, with 15 bases lying between them. This CDR3 comprises 14 residues. Germline CDR1 MDHEN, CDR2 SYDVKM. The CDR3 DNA is TGTGCCAGCAGTCGGACAGCCCCGGCGACTGAAGCTTTCTTT. This sequence encodes CASSRTAPATEAFF.

V gene TRBV11-2 combines with J gene TRBJ2-5; D is perhaps TRBD2 (5 bases). Germline V gene lookup returns CDR1 SGHAT and CDR2 FQNNGV. V was shortened by 2 bases and J by 0 bases, with 13 bases between the two germline ends. The CDR3 spans 16 residues. The CDR3 DNA reads as TGTGCCAGCAGCTTATCTAGCCGGTATTACCAAGAGACCCAGTACTTC. Protein: CASSLSSRYYQETQYF.

The CDR3 coding sequence is TGTGCCAGCAGTATCCGGGGAAACACTGAAGCTTTCTTT. Translating it yields CASSIRGNTEAFF. The chain employs TRBV28 and TRBJ1-1, with D unresolved. Trimming pared 5 bases from V and 2 bases from J, leaving 9 bases between. The CDR3 covers 13 residues. The germline V gene encodes CDR1 MDHEN and CDR2 SYDVKM.

The CDR3 sequence is CASSLAPESPVYEQYF. The CDR3 DNA sequence: TGTGCCAGCAGCTTAGCCCCCGAGTCCCCCGTCTACGAGCAGTACTTC. The J gene is TRBJ2-7, the V gene TRBV11-2; no reliable D call. The CDR3 totals 16 residues. Germline values: CDR1 SGHAT, CDR2 FQNNGV. V lost 1 base to trimming and J lost 3 bases, with 16 bases between them.

This chain connects TRBV6-5 to TRBJ1-5, with no clear D. The CDR3 length is 15 residues. Between the trimmed V and J ends, which lost 0 bases and 0 bases, there was a span of 6 bases. The germline V gene encodes CDR1 MNHEY and CDR2 SVGAGI. The CDR3 loop reads CASSYSMASNQPQHF. DNA of the CDR3: TGTGCCAGCAGTTACTCGATGGCTAGCAATCAGCCCCAGCATTTT.

The chain recombines TRBV9 with TRBJ2-7; 7 nucleotides line up with TRBD1. There are 20 residues in the CDR3. Germline V gene data show CDR1 as SGDLS and CDR2 as YYNGEE. V trimming: 0 bases; J trimming: 5 bases; junction bases outside the gene matches: 23. The CDR3 coding sequence is TGTGCCAGCAGCGTAGCTACGAGTACGAGGGGTACAGGGGCAGATGACGAGCAGTACTTC. It is translated as CASSVATSTRGTGADDEQYF.

V is TRBV18 and J is TRBJ1-4, with D maybe TRBD1 (5 bases). V shed 4 bases and J shed 3 bases, with 12 bases lying between them. Germline V CDR1 and CDR2: KGHSH, LQKENI. This CDR3 has 15 residues. In DNA form, the CDR3 reads TGTGCCAGCTCACTCCCAGGGCAGCCTAATGAAAAACTGTTTTTT. Its protein product is CASSLPGQPNEKLFF.

The rearrangement joins TRBV3-1 (or the pseudogene TRBV3-2) to TRBJ2-5; D not certain. The ends were cut back, 4 bases at V and 4 bases at J, with 7 bases in the middle. The CDR3 sequence is 12 residues long. Germline loops: CDR1 LGHDT, CDR2 YNNKEL (reference sequence). CDR3 nucleotide sequence: TGTGCCAGCAGCCGGCTAGGAGAGACCCAGTACTTC. This translates into CASSRLGETQYF.

The chain couples TRBV13 to TRBJ2-2; 9 bases match TRBD1. Per the germline V gene, CDR1 is PRHDT and CDR2 is FYEKMQ (reference sequence). The CDR3 runs to 16 residues. Trimming at V came to 5 bases and at J to 5 bases, leaving 9 bases not matched to a gene. The DNA of the CDR3 is TGTGCCAGCAGCAGATTGGACAGGGGATATACCGGGGAGCTGTTTTTT. Translation gives CASSRLDRGYTGELFF.

V is TRBV5-5 and J is TRBJ1-1, with D possibly matching TRBD1 (5 bases). The CDR3 runs 17 residues. Trimming removed 3 bases from V and 4 bases from J, with 22 bases in between. Germline V gene lookup returns CDR1 SGHKS and CDR2 YYEKEE (reference sequence). The CDR3 nucleotides read TGTGCCAGCAGCTCTGATCCCCGATGGGGGGAGGGCACTGAAGCTTTCTTT. Residues: CASSSDPRWGEGTEAFF.

The chain uses TRBV5-6 and TRBJ2-5; 7 nucleotides line up with TRBD1. Germline V gives CDR1 SGHDT, CDR2 YYEEEE. The CDR3 covers 14 residues. Trimming at V came to 6 bases and at J to 1 base, leaving 6 bases not matched to a gene. The CDR3 protein is CASNNRGFQETQYF. CDR3 coding DNA: TGTGCCAGCAACAACAGGGGATTCCAAGAGACCCAGTACTTC.